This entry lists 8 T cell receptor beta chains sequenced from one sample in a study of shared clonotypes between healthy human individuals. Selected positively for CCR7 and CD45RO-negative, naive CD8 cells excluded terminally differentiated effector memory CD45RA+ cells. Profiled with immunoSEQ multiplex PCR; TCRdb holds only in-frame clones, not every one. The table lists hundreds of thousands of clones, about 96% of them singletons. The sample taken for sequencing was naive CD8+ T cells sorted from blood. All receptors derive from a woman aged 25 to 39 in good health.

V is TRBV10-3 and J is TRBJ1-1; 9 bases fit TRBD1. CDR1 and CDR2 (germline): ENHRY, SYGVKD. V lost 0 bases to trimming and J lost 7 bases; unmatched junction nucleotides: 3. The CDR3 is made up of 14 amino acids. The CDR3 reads CAISESDRGGEAFF. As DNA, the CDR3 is TGTGCCATCAGTGAGTCGGACAGGGGAGGTGAAGCTTTCTTT.

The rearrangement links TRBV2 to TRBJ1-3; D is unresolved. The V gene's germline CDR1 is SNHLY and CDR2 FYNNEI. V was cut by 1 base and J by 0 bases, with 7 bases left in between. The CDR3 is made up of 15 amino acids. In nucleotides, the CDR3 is TGTGCCAGCAGTGAAGTCCACAACTCTGGAAACACCATATATTTT. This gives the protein CASSEVHNSGNTIYF.

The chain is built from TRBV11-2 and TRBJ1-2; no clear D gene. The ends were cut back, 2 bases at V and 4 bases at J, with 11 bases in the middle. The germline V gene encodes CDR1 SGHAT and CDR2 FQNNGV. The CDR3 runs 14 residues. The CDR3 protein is CASSLIPVGYGYTF. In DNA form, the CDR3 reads TGTGCCAGCAGCTTAATCCCAGTTGGCTATGGCTACACCTTC.

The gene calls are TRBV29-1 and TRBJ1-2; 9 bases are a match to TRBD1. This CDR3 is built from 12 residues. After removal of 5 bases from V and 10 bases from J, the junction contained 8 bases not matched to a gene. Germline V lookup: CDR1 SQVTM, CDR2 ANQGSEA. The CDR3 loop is CSVSGTGLDYTF. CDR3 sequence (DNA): TGCAGCGTTTCCGGGACAGGGTTGGACTACACCTTC.

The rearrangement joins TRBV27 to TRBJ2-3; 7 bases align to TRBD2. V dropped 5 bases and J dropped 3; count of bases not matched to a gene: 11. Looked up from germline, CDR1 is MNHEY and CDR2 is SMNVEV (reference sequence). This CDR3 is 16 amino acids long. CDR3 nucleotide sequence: TGTGCCAGCAGTGGCAGGGACTACCCGACGACAGATACGCAGTATTTT. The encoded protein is CASSGRDYPTTDTQYF.

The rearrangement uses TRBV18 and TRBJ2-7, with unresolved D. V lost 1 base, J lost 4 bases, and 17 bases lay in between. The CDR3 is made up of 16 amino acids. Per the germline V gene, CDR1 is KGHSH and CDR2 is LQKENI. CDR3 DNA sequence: TGTGCCAGCTCACCACGAGGTGACGTGCAGGTGTACGAGCAGTACTTC. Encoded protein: CASSPRGDVQVYEQYF.

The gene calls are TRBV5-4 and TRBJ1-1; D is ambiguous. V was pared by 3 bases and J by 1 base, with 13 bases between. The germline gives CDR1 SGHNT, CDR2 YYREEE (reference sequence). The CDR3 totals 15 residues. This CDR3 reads CASSSEILGNTEAFF. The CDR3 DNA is TGTGCCAGCAGCTCAGAGATATTAGGGAACACTGAAGCTTTCTTT.

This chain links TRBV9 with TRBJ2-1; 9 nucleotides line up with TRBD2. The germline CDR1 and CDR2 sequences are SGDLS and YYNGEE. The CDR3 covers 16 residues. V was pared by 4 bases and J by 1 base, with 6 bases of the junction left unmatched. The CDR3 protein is CASSHLAGSSYNEQFF. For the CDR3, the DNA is TGTGCCAGCAGCCACCTAGCGGGGAGTTCCTACAATGAGCAGTTCTTC. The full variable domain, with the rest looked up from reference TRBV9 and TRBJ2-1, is DSGVTQTPKHLITATGQRVTLRCSPRSGDLSVYWYQQSLDQGLQFLIQYYNGEERAKGNILERFSAQQFPDLHSELNLSSLELGDSALYFCASSHLAGSSYNEQFFGPGTRLTVL.